This TCR beta chain was captured in a study of cytomegalovirus exposure and HLA in healthy donors. Study-level information: The early release's HLA-typed donors yielded approximately 85 million unique TCRs. Broader study findings: The productive fraction for most TCR beta V segments was about 87% or about 30% in an earlier analysis. Specificity for CMV antigens was confirmed in vitro for three of the CMV-associated chains. The authors enumerated 150 to 200 TCR beta chains as linked to cytomegalovirus.

As regards this clone: Its target is not known.

Use of 60 Vbeta and 13 Jbeta primers characterized the PCR. Libraries were prepared by immunoSEQ multiplex PCR; TCRdb keeps only in-frame clonotypes and omits some of them. Among over 150,000 clones listed, over 80% were seen once. Sequencing was performed on PBMCs. The sequence was collected from a boy younger than 10 in good health and CMV-seronegative.

The DNA for the CDR3 is TGTGCCAGCAGCTTAGTGGGCGGCAGGGGGACTTCTCGTCGCTACACCTTC. Its protein is CASSLVGGRGTSRRYTF. The chain joins TRBV7-2 to TRBJ1-2; 7 positions agree with TRBD1. V shed 1 base and J 9 bases; nucleotides not matched to a gene: 17. The CDR3 is 17 residues long. From germline, CDR1 is SGHTA and CDR2 FQGNSA.